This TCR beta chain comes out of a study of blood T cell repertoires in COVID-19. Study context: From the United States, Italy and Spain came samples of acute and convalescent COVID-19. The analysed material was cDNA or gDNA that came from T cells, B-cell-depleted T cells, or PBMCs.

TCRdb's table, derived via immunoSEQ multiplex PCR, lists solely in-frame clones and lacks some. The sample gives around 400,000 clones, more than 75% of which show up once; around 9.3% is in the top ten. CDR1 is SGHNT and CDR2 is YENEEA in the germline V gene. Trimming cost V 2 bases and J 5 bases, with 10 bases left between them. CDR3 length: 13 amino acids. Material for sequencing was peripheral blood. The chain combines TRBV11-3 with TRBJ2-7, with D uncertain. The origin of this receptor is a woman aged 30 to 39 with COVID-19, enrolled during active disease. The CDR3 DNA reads TGTGCCAGCAGCTTAAGAGGTGGCGACGAGCAGTACTTC. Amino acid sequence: CASSLRGGDEQYF.